The 24 T cell receptor beta chains reported below all come from one sample, sequenced in a study of blood T cell repertoires in COVID-19. Profiling relied on immunoSEQ multiplex PCR, and the TCRdb table lists in-frame clones only, not all of them. In the table there are around 110,000 clones, roughly 90% of which are singletons. Sequencing input: peripheral blood. The receptors were sampled from a man aged 35-49 years with acute or convalescent COVID-19.

The rearrangement uses TRBV7-2 and TRBJ1-5; TRBD1 is a possible D gene (6 bases). V dropped 8 bases and J dropped 1 base, with 9 bases sitting between them. Per the germline V gene, CDR1 is SGHTA and CDR2 is FQGNSA. The CDR3 contains 13 residues. In DNA form, the CDR3 reads TGTGCCAGCGGCCAGGGGAGCAATCAGCCCCAGCATTTT. Translated: CASGQGSNQPQHF.

The rearrangement links TRBV7-8 to TRBJ2-1; unclear D gene. V lost 2 bases and J 4 bases, leaving 6 bases between the germline ends. Looked up from germline, CDR1 is SGHVS and CDR2 is FQNEAQ. The CDR3 has 13 residues. The CDR3 DNA follows: TGTGCCAGCAGCTTACTAGATTACAATGAGCAGTTCTTC. Amino acids: CASSLLDYNEQFF.

The V gene is TRBV20-1, the J gene TRBJ1-6; D is uncertain. CDR1 is DFQATT and CDR2 is SNEGSKA in the germline V gene (reference sequence). This CDR3 spans 14 amino acids. V was pared by 3 bases and J by 10 bases, with 16 bases between. The CDR3 protein is CSASPGHSRSPLHF. CDR3 in DNA: TGCAGTGCTAGTCCTGGGCATTCGAGATCACCCCTCCACTTT.

A few counts support this clone. The genes are TRBV3-1 (or the pseudogene TRBV3-2) and TRBJ2-2; D is perhaps TRBD2 (5 bases). The V end lost 1 base, the J end lost 5 bases, and 14 bases lay between the germline ends. Germline V lookup: CDR1 LGHDT, CDR2 YNNKEL (reference sequence). The CDR3 contains 16 residues. CDR3 in amino acids: CASSQVSLAGTGELFF. In DNA, the CDR3 is TGTGCCAGCAGCCAAGTTAGCCTAGCCGGGACCGGGGAGCTGTTTTTT.

The chain joins TRBV5-1 to TRBJ1-4; D is ambiguous. V was clipped by 0 bases and J by 7 bases, with 16 bases between them. The CDR3 totals 16 residues. Germline CDR1 is SGHRS and CDR2 is YFSETQ. DNA for the CDR3: TGCGCCAGCAGCTTGGATGCTTCAGGTGATGGTGAAAAACTGTTTTTT. Protein: CASSLDASGDGEKLFF.

V usage is TRBV15 and J usage is TRBJ1-1; D is undetermined. The germline gives CDR1 LNHNV, CDR2 YYDKDF (reference sequence). This CDR3 is 17 amino acids long. V lost 6 bases and J 4 bases, leaving 24 bases between the germline ends. The CDR3: CATSPLLRLAVSTEAFF. Written as DNA, the CDR3 is TGTGCCACCAGTCCCCTCCTACGACTAGCAGTTTCCACTGAAGCTTTCTTT.

The chain carries TRBV3-1 (or the pseudogene TRBV3-2) and TRBJ2-3, with D uncertain. This CDR3 has 13 residues. Germline loops: CDR1 LGHDT, CDR2 YNNKEL (reference sequence). V lost 1 base and J 1 base, leaving 3 bases between the germline ends. The CDR3 DNA sequence: TGTGCCAGCAGCCAAGTAGGCACAGATACGCAGTATTTT. Amino acid sequence: CASSQVGTDTQYF.

The chain employs TRBV7-9 and TRBJ2-4; TRBD1 matches 12 bases. Germline trimming cut 5 bases from V and 6 bases from J; bases unmatched to any gene: 8. The germline V gene encodes CDR1 SEHNR and CDR2 FQNEAQ (reference sequence). The CDR3 runs 16 residues. The CDR3, as DNA: TGTGCCAGCAGCCGAGGGACAGGGGGCAGGGGAAACATTCAGTACTTC. Translated, it gives CASSRGTGGRGNIQYF.

The V and J genes are TRBV30 and TRBJ1-1, with 8 bases identical to TRBD1. The germline V gene has CDR1 GTSNPN and CDR2 SVGIG (reference sequence). J was trimmed by 5 bases and V by 4 bases; bases with no gene match: 12. CDR3 size: 15 residues. For the CDR3, the DNA is TGTGCCTGGATCTTGAGAGGACAGGGTAGTACTGAAGCTTTCTTT. Protein sequence: CAWILRGQGSTEAFF.

The chain carries TRBV6-1 and TRBJ1-3; D possibly corresponds to TRBD1 (5 bases). CDR1 is MNHNS, CDR2 SASEGT, per germline. V gave up 2 bases and J gave up 0 bases, with 5 bases separating them. The CDR3 has 14 amino acids. The CDR3 DNA reads as TGTGCCAGCAGTGAAACAGGCTCTGGAAACACCATATATTTT. Translation: CASSETGSGNTIYF.

This chain joins TRBV4-2 and TRBJ1-5; a weak D match, TRBD1 (5 bases). Germline assignment: CDR1 LGHNA and CDR2 YNFKEQ. Trimming left V 1 base short and J 0 bases short, with 10 bases between. This CDR3 is 16 amino acids long. CDR3 nucleotides: TGTGCCAGCAGCCAAGGGGACTCCTATAGCAATCAGCCCCAGCATTTT. This sequence encodes CASSQGDSYSNQPQHF.

The gene calls are TRBV12-5 and TRBJ2-5; TRBD2 might be the D (6 bases). The CDR3 has 13 residues. Trimming removed 0 bases at V and 5 bases at J, with 7 bases between. Looked up from germline, CDR1 is LGHNT and CDR2 is FRNRAP. The CDR3 bases are TGTGCTAGTGGTTTGGTACTAGCTGAGACCCAGTACTTC. Translated, it gives CASGLVLAETQYF.

The chain employs TRBV7-9 and TRBJ2-3, with D perhaps TRBD1 (6 bases). CDR3 length equals 16 residues. The germline CDR1 and CDR2 sequences are SEHNR and FQNEAQ (reference sequence). Trimming left V 5 bases short and J 0 bases short, with 15 bases between. The CDR3 bases are TGTGCCAGCAGCCCATTGGGGACACCGAGCACAGATACGCAGTATTTT. Its protein product is CASSPLGTPSTDTQYF.

This chain connects TRBV15 to TRBJ2-5; 10 bases map to TRBD1. Germline CDR1 and CDR2: LNHNV and YYDKDF (reference sequence). This CDR3 comprises 14 residues. Trimming at V came to 1 base and at J to 5 bases, leaving 1 base not matched to a gene. This CDR3 reads CATSRGGQGETQYF. CDR3 DNA sequence: TGTGCCACCAGCAGAGGGGGACAGGGGGAGACCCAGTACTTC.

V is TRBV5-4 and J is TRBJ1-1; possibly TRBD1 for D (5 bases). In germline, CDR1 is SGHNT, CDR2 YYREEE (reference sequence). The CDR3 loop spans 15 amino acids. Trimming pared 3 bases from V and 4 bases from J, leaving 16 bases between. DNA for the CDR3: TGTGCCAGCAGCTCTCAAATTCCGGGGGGCACTGAAGCTTTCTTT. Translated: CASSSQIPGGTEAFF.

The J gene is TRBJ1-2, the V gene TRBV7-6; 11 bases line up with TRBD1. CDR1 SGHVS and CDR2 FNYEAQ come from the germline V gene. The trim removed 5 bases at V and 4 bases at J, leaving 12 bases unmatched. This CDR3 spans 17 amino acids. CDR3 coding DNA: TGTGCCAGCAGCCCGGGGACAGGGGGTTCTATTGGCTATGGCTACACCTTC. This codes for CASSPGTGGSIGYGYTF. Drawing the rest from reference TRBV7-6 and TRBJ1-2, the complete variable domain is GAGVSQSPRYKVTKRGQDVALRCDPISGHVSLYWYRQALGQGPEFLTYFNYEAQQDKSGLPNDRFSAERPEGSISTLTIQRTEQRDSAMYRCASSPGTGGSIGYGYTFGSGTRLTVV.

The chain couples TRBV2 to TRBJ2-7, with D unclear. V was clipped by 4 bases and J by 3 bases, with 16 bases between them. The CDR3 totals 15 residues. Germline-derived CDR1 and CDR2 are SNHLY and FYNNEI. The CDR3 protein is CASSGISDGFYEQYF. Written as DNA, the CDR3 is TGTGCCAGCAGTGGGATTTCCGACGGGTTCTACGAGCAGTACTTC.

The J gene is TRBJ1-1, the V gene TRBV5-1; 9 bases match TRBD1. The CDR3 is 15 amino acids. Germline assignment: CDR1 SGHRS and CDR2 YFSETQ. Losses at the gene ends were 1 base for V and 4 bases for J; bases not matched to a gene: 5. CDR3 sequence (DNA): TGCGCCAGCAGCTTGCACAGGGGGCAAAGCACTGAAGCTTTCTTT. It codes for CASSLHRGQSTEAFF.

The DNA of the CDR3 is TGCAGCGTAGGGACAGTCCGAAATCAGCCCCAGCATTTT. Amino acids: CSVGTVRNQPQHF. The genes are TRBV29-1 and TRBJ1-5, with TRBD1 identical over 7 bases. The trim removed 6 bases at V and 4 bases at J, leaving 6 bases unmatched. Per germline, CDR1 SQVTM and CDR2 ANQGSEA. The CDR3 covers 13 residues. Variable domain in full (rest from reference TRBV29-1 and TRBJ1-5): SAVISQKPSRDICQRGTSLTIQCQVDSQVTMMFWYRQQPGQSLTLIATANQGSEATYESGFVIDKFPISRPNLTFSTLTVSNMSPEDSSIYLCSVGTVRNQPQHFGDGTRLSIL.

This chain joins TRBV4-2 and TRBJ1-4, with no clear D. Per the germline V gene, CDR1 is LGHNA and CDR2 is YNFKEQ. The V gene lost 2 bases and the J gene lost 0 bases, with 10 bases spanning the gap. The CDR3 runs to 16 residues. Here the CDR3 DNA reads TGTGCCAGCAGCCAAACGGGGTCTGCAACTAATGAAAAACTGTTTTTT. This codes for CASSQTGSATNEKLFF.

V is TRBV9 and J is TRBJ1-1, with no clear D. With 0 bases removed from V and 0 bases from J, the gap between germline ends came to 9 bases. Germline CDR1 reads SGDLS; CDR2 reads YYNGEE. CDR3 length: 15 residues. CDR3 in DNA: TGTGCCAGCAGCGTAGGCATGAGAATGAACACTGAAGCTTTCTTT. It yields the protein CASSVGMRMNTEAFF.

The chain recombines TRBV27 with TRBJ2-1, with 7 bases fitting TRBD2. Germline V gene sequence: CDR1 MNHEY, CDR2 SMNVEV (reference sequence). CDR3 length equals 14 residues. With V trimmed by 2 bases and J by 9 bases, 7 bases remained unmatched. CDR3 nucleotide sequence: TGTGCCAGCAGTTTAAGGTGGGCGGGAGTTGAGCAGTTCTTC. Translation: CASSLRWAGVEQFF.

The J gene is TRBJ2-5, the V gene TRBV21-1; TRBD1, the table's D call, lacks a check against the DNA. TRBV21-1 is a pseudogene. The CDR3 is 16 amino acids. The CDR3 is CASSKNPRHPGETQYF. The CDR3 coding sequence is TGTGCCAGCAGCAAAAATCCGAGACACCCTGGCGAGACCCAGTACTTC.

V gene TRBV30 combines with J gene TRBJ1-6; 7 bases are a match to TRBD1. CDR1 and CDR2 (germline): GTSNPN, SVGIG (reference sequence). V shed 1 base and J 13 bases; nucleotides not matched to a gene: 13. This CDR3 has 15 residues. The CDR3 loop is CAWSDGATGNRPLHF. CDR3 bases: TGTGCCTGGAGTGATGGTGCGACAGGGAATAGGCCCCTCCACTTT.